Given below is one T cell receptor (beta chain) in context. The antigen is not known. This sample was included in a study of Graves' ophthalmopathy and Graves' hyperthyroidism. Points from the study as a whole: Both an approximately 68% sensitivity and a 72.22% specificity characterized the model's predictions of ophthalmopathy progression. Most thyroid clonotypes with frequency above 0.001 were detected in blood too.

RNA transcripts were the template, and TCR beta CDR3 regions were amplified from them. Scientists carried out first-round RT-PCR using HTBI primers and then a second-round multiplex PCR. TCRdb used MiXCR to reprocess the multiplex PCR reads, holding one entry per CDR3 protein. The sample has some 750,000 distinct CDR3 sequences, 40% seen once; the top ten hold 35% to 55%. This CDR3 has 12 residues. Trimming pared 5 bases from V and 7 bases from J, leaving 11 bases between. Germline values: CDR1 DFQATT, CDR2 SNEGSKA (reference sequence). This clonotype originated in an adult man with Graves' ophthalmopathy. The gene calls are TRBV20-1 and TRBJ2-2; D gene ambiguous. Specimen: peripheral blood. In DNA, the CDR3 is TGCAGTGCTGAGAGAATGGGCGGGGAGCTGTTTTTT. Protein product: CSAERMGGELFF.